This T cell receptor beta chain stems from a study of technical replicates of blood from several donors. Data came from immunoSEQ multiplex PCR; TCRdb stores just in-frame clones and leaves some out. The repertoire holds about 14,000 clones, with 80% to 85% as singletons. The V and J ends lost 4 bases and 4 bases respectively, with 13 bases between them. Germline-derived CDR1 and CDR2 are SGHTA and FQGTGA. CDR3 length: 15 residues. This clonotype was sampled from a human donor in good health. Sequences were obtained from PBMCs. The J gene is TRBJ2-2, the V gene TRBV7-3; D possibly corresponds to TRBD1 (6 bases). The CDR3 spells CASSSQGTGTGELFF. The CDR3 DNA is TGTGCCAGCAGCTCACAGGGTACTGGCACCGGGGAGCTGTTTTTT.